This is a list of T cell receptor beta chains from one sample in a study of blood T cell repertoires in COVID-19. Sequenced by immunoSEQ multiplex PCR; TCRdb stores in-frame clones only, minus some. Found here are about 400,000 clones, nearly 90% of them singletons; the top ten hold 1.7%. Sample: PBMCs or T cells enriched from blood (not recorded which). The receptors were gathered from a woman in her thirties who had recovered from COVID-19. The CDR3 runs from the conserved cysteine through the conserved F or W. Each record gives: clone size, J gene, V gene, D gene, CDR3 protein, CDR3 DNA. D genes are given only for firm matches. Not every row has a clone size; where given, it reads once, few, many or a size class.

-	TRBJ1-1	TRBV19	TRBD1	CASRQAKQGFSRGEAFF	TGTGCCAGTAGACAAGCTAAACAGGGGTTCTCACGTGGTGAAGCTTTCTTT
-	TRBJ1-1	TRBV6-5	-	CASIRGDGAFF	TGTGCCAGCATACGGGGGGATGGCGCTTTCTTT
-	TRBJ1-2	TRBV27	TRBD1	CASSLGQGGRYTF	TGTGCCAGCAGTTTGGGACAGGGTGGACGCTACACCTTC
-	TRBJ2-2	TRBV24-1	TRBD1	CATSESGTGGDTGELFF	TGTGCCACCAGTGAGTCCGGGACAGGGGGGGACACCGGGGAGCTGTTTTTT
-	TRBJ1-2	TRBV9	-	CASSPAEGGYTF	TGTGCCAGCAGCCCCGCGGAGGGTGGCTACACCTTC
once	TRBJ2-1	TRBV5-1	TRBD2	CASRKGTSGPHLEQFF	TGCGCCAGCAGAAAGGGGACTAGCGGGCCCCATCTAGAGCAGTTCTTC
-	TRBJ1-2	TRBV5-1	-	CASSLAFGHGGRIVYGYTF	TGCGCCAGCAGCTTGGCCTTTGGACACGGGGGGCGAATTGTCTATGGCTACACCTTC
-	TRBJ1-3	TRBV29-1	TRBD1	CSVSGGLGTASGNTIYF	TGCAGCGTTTCAGGTGGGCTGGGGACAGCATCTGGAAACACCATATATTTT
few	TRBJ1-6	TRBV6-2/TRBV6-3	-	CASSYSTRGGLGNSPLHF	TGTGCCAGCAGTTACTCGACGCGGGGAGGTCTCGGTAATTCACCCCTCCACTTT
-	TRBJ1-3	TRBV7-2	-	CASSLTPVSSGNTIYF	TGTGCCAGCAGCTTAACCCCGGTCTCCTCTGGAAACACCATATATTTT
-	TRBJ1-1	TRBV3-1/TRBV3-2	TRBD1	CASSQPGQGNTEAFF	TGTGCCAGCAGCCAACCTGGACAGGGTAACACTGAAGCTTTCTTT
-	TRBJ1-2	TRBV27	-	CASSATVNYGYTF	TGTGCCAGCAGTGCCACAGTTAACTATGGCTACACCTTC
-	TRBJ2-7	TRBV9	TRBD1	CASTPSPTGLGEQYF	TGTGCCAGCACCCCCTCGCCGACAGGGTTGGGGGAGCAGTACTTC
-	TRBJ2-2	TRBV10-3	TRBD2	CAISESLAANTGELFF	TGTGCCATCAGTGAAAGCCTAGCGGCCAACACCGGGGAGCTGTTTTTT
-	TRBJ2-1	TRBV4-3	TRBD2	CASSQGTSGGLHNEQFF	TGCGCCAGCAGCCAAGGGACTAGCGGGGGTCTTCACAATGAGCAGTTCTTC
-	TRBJ2-7	TRBV11-2	-	CASSLYSDEQYF	TGTGCCAGCAGCTTATATAGCGACGAGCAGTACTTC
-	TRBJ2-7	TRBV7-2	TRBD1	CASRATGSSYEQYF	TGTGCCAGCAGGGCGACAGGGAGCTCCTACGAGCAGTACTTC
-	TRBJ1-1	TRBV7-9	-	CASSLSRVTEAFF	TGTGCCAGCAGCTTAAGCAGGGTTACTGAAGCTTTCTTT
-	TRBJ1-2	TRBV2	-	CASSELTKSEGYTF	TGTGCCAGCAGTGAATTAACGAAGTCGGAGGGCTACACCTTC
once	TRBJ1-1	TRBV30	-	CAWRRSTEAFF	TGTGCCTGGAGAAGGAGCACTGAAGCTTTCTTT
-	TRBJ1-1	TRBV7-2	-	CASSLRQTNTEAFF	TGTGCCAGCAGCTTACGACAGACGAACACTGAAGCTTTCTTT
-	TRBJ1-5	TRBV19	TRBD1	CASKQGALHNQPQHF	TGTGCCAGTAAACAGGGGGCACTCCACAATCAGCCCCAGCATTTT
-	TRBJ2-1	TRBV5-1	TRBD2	CASSSTSGGSSYNEQFF	TGCGCCAGCAGCTCGACTAGCGGGGGGAGCTCCTACAATGAGCAGTTCTTC
-	TRBJ2-1	TRBV5-8	-	CASSGGGLSSYNEQFF	TGTGCCAGCAGCGGGGGAGGCCTAAGCTCCTACAATGAGCAGTTCTTC
few	TRBJ1-6	TRBV5-1	TRBD1	CASSYARQGSSPLHF	TGCGCCAGCAGCTACGCCCGACAGGGTAGTTCACCCCTCCACTTT
-	TRBJ2-3	TRBV5-4	TRBD2	CASSFAGGAPDTQYF	TGTGCCAGCAGCTTCGCGGGGGGGGCCCCAGATACGCAGTATTTT
-	TRBJ1-1	TRBV29-1	TRBD1	CSVVRGQGSLSGWGTEAFF	TGCAGCGTTGTTCGCGGACAGGGGTCTCTGTCGGGATGGGGAACTGAAGCTTTCTTT
-	TRBJ2-1	TRBV28	-	CASTPPIRNEQFF	TGTGCCAGCACCCCCCCCATCCGGAATGAGCAGTTCTTC
-	TRBJ2-5	TRBV19	-	CASSSVPETQYF	TGTGCCAGTAGTAGCGTTCCAGAGACCCAGTACTTC
once	TRBJ1-3	TRBV3-1/TRBV3-2	TRBD1	CASSHTGAGNTIYF	TGTGCCAGCAGCCACACAGGGGCTGGAAACACCATATATTTT
-	TRBJ2-2	TRBV10-3	TRBD1	CAISGDRLTGELFF	TGTGCCATCAGTGGGGACAGACTAACCGGGGAGCTGTTTTTT